The sequence of this T cell receptor (beta chain) was determined in a study of shared clonotypes between healthy human individuals. The CDR3 is 16 amino acids. Germline lookup yields CDR1 SEHNR and CDR2 FQNEAQ (reference sequence). Ten immunoSEQ deep assay plates served to sequence unsorted PBMC DNA. Profiled with immunoSEQ multiplex PCR; TCRdb holds only in-frame clones, not every one. The table lists about 560,000 clones, roughly 79% of them singletons. As regards this clone: At one end the junction does not follow the germline gene, possibly because of a read error.

The clonotype comes from a woman aged 40 to 50 in good health. Some clones in this sample may be carry-over from other donors' samples. The material sequenced was PBMCs. This chain connects TRBV7-9 to TRBJ2-5, with a possible D match to TRBD2 (6 bases). The DNA matches TRBJ2-7 better at its end, which makes the J call doubtful. CDR3 DNA sequence: TGCGCCAGCAGCCAGGGATTATCGGGACTCCGGGCCGAGCAGTACTTC. Its translation: CASSQGLSGLRAEQYF.